These 22 T cell receptor beta chains originate from one sample sequenced in a study of shared clonotypes between healthy human individuals. Only in-frame clones appear in the TCRdb table, and some are missing; sequencing was by immunoSEQ multiplex PCR. In the table there are around 510,000 clones, around 95% of which are singletons. The sequencing sample was made of naive CD4+ T cells sorted from blood. Subset indicated: CD45RA+ positively selected. The receptors were sampled from a woman between 25 and 40 years old in good health.

The rearrangement links TRBV9 to TRBJ2-1, with 7 nucleotides matching TRBD2. The CDR3 is 16 residues long. CDR1 is SGDLS and CDR2 is YYNGEE in the germline V gene. J lost 5 bases, V lost 0 bases, and 8 bases had no gene match. The CDR3 DNA sequence: TGTGCCAGCAGCGTAGACCTGACTAGCATCGACAATGAGCAGTTCTTC. Translation: CASSVDLTSIDNEQFF.

V gene TRBV9 combines with J gene TRBJ1-4, with 9 bases aligning to TRBD1. V lost 7 bases to trimming and J lost 7 bases; unmatched junction nucleotides: 11. Per germline, CDR1 SGDLS and CDR2 YYNGEE. The CDR3 length is 15 residues. The CDR3 bases are TGTGCCAGCGGTCCTCCCGGGACAGGGATTGAAAAACTGTTTTTT. It specifies CASGPPGTGIEKLFF.

CDR3 in DNA: TGTGCCAGCAGTAAGGCGGGCACAGATACGCAGTATTTT. It translates to CASSKAGTDTQYF. This chain links TRBV27 with TRBJ2-3; D gene ambiguous. The CDR3 runs to 13 residues. Trimming took off 5 bases at V and 1 base at J, with 7 bases between the two ends. Germline values: CDR1 MNHEY, CDR2 SMNVEV (reference sequence).

CDR3 in amino acids: CASRDRGGGQPQHF. The CDR3 region has the DNA TGTGCCAGCAGGGACAGGGGCGGGGGTCAGCCCCAGCATTTT. The chain is built from TRBV6-1 and TRBJ1-5; TRBD1 agrees at 9 bases. This CDR3 has 14 residues. Germline V gives CDR1 MNHNS, CDR2 SASEGT. V dropped 6 bases and J dropped 6; count of bases not matched to a gene: 6.

The chain uses TRBV5-1 and TRBJ1-2; tentatively, D is TRBD1 (6 bases). From germline, CDR1 is SGHRS and CDR2 YFSETQ. The CDR3 is 15 residues long. V was pared by 4 bases and J by 2 bases, with 15 bases between. CDR3 DNA: TGCGCCAGCAGCCCGTCAGACGGACAGAACTATGGCTACACCTTC. Encoded protein: CASSPSDGQNYGYTF.

Comment on this clone: One junction end does not reproduce the germline sequence, and a read error may be involved. The same CDR3 also results from other DNA sequences found in this sample. This chain connects TRBV7-8 to TRBJ2-7, with 8 bases lining up with TRBD1. Per germline, CDR1 SGHVS and CDR2 FQNEAQ. CDR3 size: 16 residues. CDR3: CASSIYGQGTAYEQYF. The CDR3, as DNA: TGTGCCAGCAGCATCTACGGACAGGGTACCGCCTACGAGCAGTATTTC.

The gene calls are TRBV7-8 and TRBJ1-2; 8 nucleotides align to TRBD1. Germline V CDR1 and CDR2: SGHVS, FQNEAQ. The CDR3 covers 15 residues. With V trimmed by 5 bases and J by 2 bases, 7 bases remained unmatched. The CDR3 sequence is CASSPRTGPNYGYTF. The CDR3 region has the DNA TGTGCCAGCAGCCCCCGGACAGGGCCCAACTATGGCTACACCTTC. Supplemented by reference TRBV7-8 and TRBJ1-2, the full variable domain reads GAGVSQSPRYKVAKRGQDVALRCDPISGHVSLFWYQQALGQGPEFLTYFQNEAQLDKSGLPSDRFFAERPEGSVSTLKIQRTQQEDSAVYLCASSPRTGPNYGYTFGSGTRLTVV.

V and J are TRBV30 and TRBJ1-1; no clear D. CDR1 and CDR2 from the germline V gene are GTSNPN and SVGIG (reference sequence). CDR3 length: 13 amino acids. V was shortened by 0 bases and J by 3 bases, with 8 bases between the two germline ends. CDR3 protein: CAWSVRVDTEAFF. The CDR3 coding sequence is TGTGCCTGGAGTGTACGGGTGGACACTGAAGCTTTCTTT.

The chain joins TRBV4-2 to TRBJ2-4, with TRBD1 matching over 7 bases. The V gene's germline CDR1 is LGHNA and CDR2 YNFKEQ. With V trimmed by 1 base and J by 4 bases, 16 bases remained unmatched. CDR3 length equals 19 residues. This chain's CDR3 is CASSQGIGGEKREKNIQYF. For the CDR3, the DNA is TGTGCCAGCAGCCAAGGAATAGGGGGCGAAAAAAGGGAGAAAAACATTCAGTACTTC.

A note on this clone: The sample has other DNA sequences that encode this CDR3 too. The J gene is TRBJ2-5, the V gene TRBV5-1; D remains unclear. Trimming cost V 5 bases and J 2 bases, with 4 bases left between them. The CDR3 totals 11 residues. Germline values: CDR1 SGHRS, CDR2 YFSETQ. The chain's CDR3 is CASRGQETQYF. DNA for the CDR3: TGCGCCAGCAGGGGACAAGAGACCCAGTACTTC.

V is TRBV19 and J is TRBJ2-7, with D possibly TRBD1 on 6 matching bases. Trimming removed 1 base from V and 4 bases from J, with 20 bases in between. CDR3 length: 17 amino acids. Per the germline V gene, CDR1 is LNHDA and CDR2 is SQIVND (reference sequence). DNA of the CDR3: TGTGCCAGTAGTATAGGCGGTACAGGGAGAAGGGGATACGAGCAGTACTTC. Its translation: CASSIGGTGRRGYEQYF.

The chain carries TRBV30 and TRBJ1-1; D not resolved. The germline V gene encodes CDR1 GTSNPN and CDR2 SVGIG (reference sequence). CDR3 length equals 14 residues. Trimming pared 4 bases from V and 4 bases from J, leaving 16 bases between. CDR3 sequence: CAWTRGTSVTEAFF. CDR3 nucleotides: TGTGCCTGGACGCGGGGTACTAGTGTCACTGAAGCTTTCTTT. Using reference TRBV30 and TRBJ1-1 for the parts outside the CDR3, the full variable domain is SQTIHQWPATLVQPVGSPLSLECTVEGTSNPNLYWYRQAAGRGLQLLFYSVGIGQISSEVPQNLSASRPQDRQFILSSKKLLLSDSGFYLCAWTRGTSVTEAFFGQGTRLTVV.

Points on this clone: The germline gene is not matched at one end of the junction; a read error may be the cause. The V call is TRBV5-1, the J call TRBJ2-3; a possible D gene is TRBD1 (5 bases). Germline V gene data show CDR1 as SGHRS and CDR2 as YFSETQ. This CDR3 spans 12 amino acids. The DNA of the CDR3 is TGCGCCAGCAGCCCATCCAGGGCCGAGGCGATTTGG. Its translation is CASSPSRAEAIW.

This clone has only one observation. The gene calls are TRBV19 and TRBJ2-2; weak D call: TRBD1 (6 bases). This CDR3 has 15 residues. Looked up from germline, CDR1 is LNHDA and CDR2 is SQIVND (reference sequence). Trimming pared 6 bases from V and 4 bases from J, leaving 15 bases between. CDR3 sequence (DNA): TGTGCCAGTAGAGACCCGGGACATACCACCGGGGAGCTGTTTTTT. Its translation is CASRDPGHTTGELFF.

This rearrangement joins TRBV5-1 to TRBJ2-5, with 13 bases identical to TRBD2. J lost 4 bases, V lost 5 bases, and 5 bases had no gene match. Germline V lookup: CDR1 SGHRS, CDR2 YFSETQ. The CDR3 extends over 15 amino acids. CDR3 sequence (DNA): TGCGCCAGCAGTTTACTAGCGGGAGGGCCAGAGACCCAGTACTTC. Amino acid sequence: CASSLLAGGPETQYF. The entire variable domain, with the rest obtained from reference TRBV5-1 and TRBJ2-5, is as follows: KAGVTQTPRYLIKTRGQQVTLSCSPISGHRSVSWYQQTPGQGLQFLFEYFSETQRNKGNFPGRFSGRQFSNSRSEMNVSTLELGDSALYLCASSLLAGGPETQYFGPGTRLLVL.

This chain connects TRBV19 to TRBJ2-7; maybe TRBD2 (6 bases). Trimming took off 4 bases at V and 4 bases at J, with 20 bases between the two ends. The CDR3 spans 16 residues. Germline V gives CDR1 LNHDA, CDR2 SQIVND (reference sequence). CDR3 region: CASSTQTRDWAYEQYF. CDR3 coding DNA: TGTGCCAGTAGTACCCAAACACGGGACTGGGCTTACGAGCAGTACTTC.

This chain links TRBV5-1 with TRBJ2-5; perhaps TRBD2 as D (7 bases). The CDR3 contains 14 residues. With 6 bases removed from V and 4 bases from J, the gap between germline ends came to 16 bases. The V gene's germline CDR1 is SGHRS and CDR2 YFSETQ. The CDR3 sequence is CASKPVGGLETQYF. CDR3 sequence (DNA): TGCGCCAGCAAACCCGTGGGGGGGCTAGAGACCCAGTACTTC.

The DNA of the CDR3 is TGCAGCGTTGTAGACGGAGGACTGCAGTACTTC. Its protein product is CSVVDGGLQYF. The chain couples TRBV29-1 to TRBJ2-4; tentative D call: TRBD2 (5 bases). Per germline, CDR1 SQVTM and CDR2 ANQGSEA. The CDR3 runs to 11 residues. V lost 4 bases, J lost 13 bases, and 14 bases lay in between.

CDR3 sequence (DNA): TGTGCCAGCAGCCCCGGACAGAGTAACAATGAGCAGTTCTTC. This codes for CASSPGQSNNEQFF. The chain couples TRBV11-2 to TRBJ2-1; a weak D match, TRBD1 (6 bases). Germline V CDR1 and CDR2: SGHAT, FQNNGV. This CDR3 contains 14 residues. V lost 5 bases, J lost 5 bases, and 13 bases lay in between.

The chain couples TRBV5-1 to TRBJ2-5, with D maybe TRBD2 (6 bases). V was cut by 1 base and J by 5 bases, with 12 bases left in between. Per the germline V gene, CDR1 is SGHRS and CDR2 is YFSETQ. This CDR3 region has 14 residues. The CDR3 DNA reads TGCGCCAGCAGCTTGTTCGCCGGGGGTGAGACCCAGTACTTC. Translated, it gives CASSLFAGGETQYF. Full variable domain (outside the CDR3, taken from reference TRBV5-1 and TRBJ2-5): KAGVTQTPRYLIKTRGQQVTLSCSPISGHRSVSWYQQTPGQGLQFLFEYFSETQRNKGNFPGRFSGRQFSNSRSEMNVSTLELGDSALYLCASSLFAGGETQYFGPGTRLLVL.

This clone was picked up a small number of times. The J gene is TRBJ1-2, the V gene TRBV4-2, with D uncertain. V shed 0 bases and J shed 4 bases, with 9 bases lying between them. The CDR3 length is 14 residues. CDR1 and CDR2 from the germline V gene are LGHNA and YNFKEQ. The CDR3 DNA follows: TGTGCCAGCAGCCAAGATGGAGATTCCTATGGCTACACCTTC. It is translated as CASSQDGDSYGYTF.

The gene calls are TRBV5-1 and TRBJ1-5, with TRBD1 matching over 7 bases. This CDR3 comprises 16 residues. Germline CDR1 reads SGHRS; CDR2 reads YFSETQ. V trimming: 0 bases; J trimming: 6 bases; junction bases outside the gene matches: 9. CDR3 amino acids: CASSLEGTDGSQPQHF. The CDR3 DNA follows: TGCGCCAGCAGCTTGGAGGGGACAGATGGGTCTCAGCCCCAGCATTTT.